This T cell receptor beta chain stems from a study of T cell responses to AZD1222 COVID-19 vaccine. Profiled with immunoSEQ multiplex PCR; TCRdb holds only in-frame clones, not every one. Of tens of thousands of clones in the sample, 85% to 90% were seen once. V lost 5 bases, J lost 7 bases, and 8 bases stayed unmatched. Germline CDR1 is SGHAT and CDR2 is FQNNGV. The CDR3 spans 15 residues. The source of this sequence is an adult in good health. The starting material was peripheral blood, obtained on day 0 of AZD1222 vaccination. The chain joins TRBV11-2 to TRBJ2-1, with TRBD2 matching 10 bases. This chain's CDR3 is CASSDLAGVTNEQFF. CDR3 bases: TGTGCCAGCAGCGATCTAGCGGGAGTAACAAATGAGCAGTTCTTC.